This T cell receptor (beta chain) stems from a study of cytomegalovirus exposure and HLA in healthy donors. This CDR3 has 13 residues. Profiling relied on immunoSEQ multiplex PCR, and the TCRdb table lists in-frame clones only, not all of them. Of under 200,000 clones detected, roughly 90% appear once; the ten largest clones hold 5% to 7%. The sample was PBMCs. This receptor was identified in a woman aged 30 to 39 in good health and CMV-seronegative. The chain couples TRBV21-1 to TRBJ2-1; the DNA was not compared with TRBD1, the D call given in the table. TRBV21-1 is flagged as a pseudogene. CDR3 protein: CASLPGQGNEQFF. DNA of the CDR3: TGTGCCAGTTTACCGGGACAGGGCAATGAGCAGTTCTTC.